This TCR beta chain is drawn from a study of blood T cell repertoires in COVID-19. Study as a whole: Whether acute or convalescent, the COVID-19 samples came from the United States, Italy and Spain.

Germline V lookup: CDR1 SGHNT, CDR2 YYREEE (reference sequence). The CDR3 covers 14 residues. Deletions cut 4 bases from V and 3 bases from J, with 14 bases between. Participants came from about 24 US areas, aged roughly 18 to 89 years. The authors' processing: The authors estimated nucleated cell counts from reference gene primer amplification. The table came from immunoSEQ multiplex PCR; TCRdb's copy has only in-frame clones and leaves some out. V, J and clone size derive from that table, while D and trimming were established from the DNA sequence. The data hold about 350,000 clones, with less than 90% observed a single time. In its sample, this clone was seen a few times.

The chain links TRBV5-4 to TRBJ2-7, with D hard to call. The sample taken for sequencing was PBMCs or T cells enriched from blood (not recorded which). This TCR was recovered from a woman aged 25 to 39 who had recovered from COVID-19. CDR3 nucleotides: TGTGCCAGCAGCACGCGAGGAGATTTCTACGAGCAGTACTTC. Translation: CASSTRGDFYEQYF. Looking up the rest from reference TRBV5-4 and TRBJ2-7 gives the full variable domain: ETGVTQSPTHLIKTRGQQVTLRCSSQSGHNTVSWYQQALGQGPQFIFQYYREEENGRGNFPPRFSGLQFPNYSSELNVNALELDDSALYLCASSTRGDFYEQYFGPGTRLTVT.